This T cell receptor beta chain stems from a study (dated by TCRdb to 2014 to 2015). Concerning the study at large: Whether tumor-infiltrating Tregs in breast cancer are recruited from blood Tregs or converted in situ from other CD4+ T cell subsets was tested. The investigation overall reported the following: In terms of TCR gene usage, tumor memory CD4+ T cells clustered together with blood and lymph node memory CD4+ cells, as well as with lymph node naive CD4+ cells. Rather than covering whole repertoires, validation in the larger cohort was restricted to a single TCR beta V-J rearrangement. Tumor-infiltrating Treg TCR alpha and beta sequences overlapped most with tumor naive CD4+ T cells, then with blood naive CD4+ T cells.

About this clonotype itself: Its antigen is currently not known. No much larger clone exists at a distance of one base, and base qualities are not known.

The Miltenyi Naive CD4+ T Cell Isolation kit was used to purify naive CD4+ T cells, and Tregs were depleted with CD25 microbeads. Tregs, naive and memory CD4+ T cells from tumor, blood and ipsilateral draining lymph nodes of about five breast cancer patients underwent full-length TCR alpha and beta sequencing. Tumor tissue and lymph nodes from ipsilateral axillary dissection were perfused with PBS, minced and digested with collagenase I and hyaluronidase. Ficoll density gradient centrifugation was used to isolate mononuclear cells from either lymph nodes or 50 ml of peripheral blood. FACS confirmed that the sorted cell populations were more than 90% pure. Amplification of full-length TCR variable regions was done by 5' RACE PCR using constant-region reverse primers, and this step was followed by semi-nested PCR with Nested Universal Primer A. The ReliaPrep RNA Cell Miniprep System was used to extract total RNA, which was then reverse transcribed into 5'RACE-ready cDNA with the SMARTer RACE 5'/3' Kit. Multiplex adaptors were used to barcode full-length TCR alpha and beta libraries, and the barcoded libraries were sequenced on an Illumina MiSeq. The authors processed their data as follows. Sequencing data were pooled across the five patients for each of nine subset-tissue groups and compared by unsupervised clustering of TCR gene usage. The Morisita-Horn index was used to calculate repertoire similarity, with shared sequences weighted by how much each contributed to each repertoire. TCRdb cleaned the public reads at Q25 with fastp, built clones with MiXCR and kept in-frame beta chains. Entries are consolidated by CDR3 protein sequence, retaining the most common genes and DNA. The V and J calls shown here were made by TCRdb, not taken from the authors' results. This sample lists around 30,000 distinct CDR3 sequences; about a quarter were detected once. The ten largest clones add up to 3.5% to 4.5% of the sample.

From its cysteine to its phenylalanine, the CDR3 spans 11 amino acids. Of the read, only the CDR3 DNA is kept; its 33 bases are in frame from base 1. V is clipped by 8 bases and J by 6 bases, and the sequence between their germline boundaries is 9 bases long. The germline V gene (reference sequence) specifies LGHDT as CDR1 and YNNKEL as CDR2. This clonotype was obtained from a female donor with breast cancer. The rearrangement joined TRBV3-1 to TRBJ2-3; the D region possibly corresponds to TRBD2 (5 bases align). The sample comprised naive CD4+ T cells sorted from a lymph node. The cell subset or site label, as the study defines it: naive CD4+ T cells, CD4+CD45RA+CD25-. The CDR3 reads CASSIADTQYF. The nucleotide sequence reads as follows: TGTGCCAGCTCAATAGCGGATACGCAGTATTTT.